A selection of T cell receptor beta chains follows, all from one sample in a study of shared clonotypes between healthy human individuals. Clones were read by immunoSEQ multiplex PCR, and TCRdb kept only the in-frame ones, dropping some. The sample shows about 2 million clones, 85% to 95% of them seen only once. The sequencing input was naive CD4+ T cells sorted from blood. Source of these receptors: a young man in good health. CDR3s include the opening cysteine and the closing phenylalanine or tryptophan. The order of the fields is CDR3 protein, CDR3 DNA, D gene, J gene, clone size, V gene. The D gene is left open where the match is weak. A clone size is listed for some rows: how often the clone was seen (once, few, many), or a class if it is expanded.

CDR3: CAWRGHGTGLGGYTF
DNA: TGTGCCTGGAGAGGACACGGGACAGGGTTAGGCGGCTACACCTTC
D: TRBD1
J: TRBJ1-2
size: .
V: TRBV30

CDR3: CASSLYETQYF
DNA: TGTGCCAGCAGCTTATACGAGACCCAGTACTTC
D: .
J: TRBJ2-5
size: .
V: TRBV7-2

CDR3: CASSSTITEAFF
DNA: TGTGCCAGCAGTTCCACAATCACTGAAGCTTTCTTT
D: .
J: TRBJ1-1
size: .
V: TRBV28

CDR3: CASSSRVAAQPQHF
DNA: TGTGCCAGCAGTTCCAGGGTAGCAGCTCAGCCCCAGCATTTT
D: .
J: TRBJ1-5
size: .
V: TRBV6-5

CDR3: CAWSVGPVETQYF
DNA: TGTGCCTGGAGTGTAGGCCCGGTGGAGACCCAGTACTTC
D: .
J: TRBJ2-5
size: .
V: TRBV30

CDR3: CASSESQVGKDYEQYF
DNA: TGCGCCAGCAGTGAGTCGCAAGTGGGGAAAGACTACGAGCAGTACTTC
D: .
J: TRBJ2-7
size: .
V: TRBV10-1

CDR3: CASSPQGLNTEAFF
DNA: TGTGCCAGCTCACCACAGGGGTTGAACACTGAAGCTTTCTTT
D: .
J: TRBJ1-1
size: .
V: TRBV18

CDR3: CAWAGTPKETQYF
DNA: TGTGCCTGGGCCGGGACCCCAAAAGAGACCCAGTACTTC
D: .
J: TRBJ2-5
size: .
V: TRBV30

CDR3: CASSLFQGNGYTF
DNA: TGTGCCAGCAGCTTATTTCAGGGCAATGGCTACACCTTC
D: .
J: TRBJ1-2
size: .
V: TRBV7-2

CDR3: CASSLFGLTYEQYF
DNA: TGTGCCAGCAGTCTATTCGGACTAACGTACGAGCAGTACTTC
D: .
J: TRBJ2-7
size: .
V: TRBV6-1

CDR3: CASSEKTRGYEQYF
DNA: TGTGCCAGCAGTGAAAAGACACGCGGCTACGAGCAGTACTTC
D: .
J: TRBJ2-7
size: .
V: TRBV6-1

CDR3: CASSLAVSVQPDTQYF
DNA: TGCGCCAGCAGCTTGGCGGTTTCGGTTCAACCAGATACGCAGTATTTT
D: .
J: TRBJ2-3
size: .
V: TRBV5-1

CDR3: CASKDRGKGYTEAFF
DNA: TGTGCCAGTAAGGACAGGGGGAAGGGATACACTGAAGCTTTCTTT
D: TRBD1
J: TRBJ1-1
size: .
V: TRBV19

CDR3: CASSVTSVAYEQYF
DNA: TGTGCCAGCAGTGTAACTAGCGTAGCCTACGAGCAGTACTTC
D: TRBD2
J: TRBJ2-7
size: .
V: TRBV6-1

CDR3: CASSLRYPSGYEQYF
DNA: TGTGCCAGCAGCCTTAGGTACCCCTCGGGCTACGAGCAGTACTTC
D: .
J: TRBJ2-7
size: .
V: TRBV5-6

CDR3: CASSGGTSGQETQYF
DNA: TGTGCCAGCAGCGGTGGGACTAGCGGCCAAGAGACCCAGTACTTC
D: TRBD2
J: TRBJ2-5
size: .
V: TRBV7-2

CDR3: CASSYSAGRSYEQYF
DNA: TGTGCCAGCAGTTACTCAGCGGGTCGCTCCTACGAGCAGTACTTC
D: .
J: TRBJ2-7
size: .
V: TRBV6-6

CDR3: CASSYWGNTEAFF
DNA: TGTGCCAGCAGTTACTGGGGGAACACTGAAGCTTTCTTT
D: .
J: TRBJ1-1
size: .
V: TRBV6-5

CDR3: CASSLGIAVYEQYF
DNA: TGTGCCAGCAGCTTGGGAATAGCGGTCTACGAGCAGTACTTC
D: .
J: TRBJ2-7
size: .
V: TRBV5-5

CDR3: CATSPLQGSAFGNEKLFF
DNA: TGTGCCACCAGCCCCCTGCAGGGTTCGGCGTTTGGTAATGAAAAACTGTTTTTT
D: .
J: TRBJ1-4
size: .
V: TRBV15

CDR3: CASSPPNRETGELFF
DNA: TGTGCCAGCTCACCACCGAACAGGGAAACCGGGGAGCTGTTTTTT
D: .
J: TRBJ2-2
size: .
V: TRBV18

CDR3: CASSLEYGSPYEQYF
DNA: TGTGCCAGCAGCTTAGAATACGGGAGTCCCTACGAGCAGTACTTC
D: .
J: TRBJ2-7
size: .
V: TRBV7-9

CDR3: CASSYGDRDFSPLHF
DNA: TGTGCCAGCAGTTACGGGGACAGGGATTTTTCACCCCTCCACTTT
D: TRBD1
J: TRBJ1-6
size: .
V: TRBV28

CDR3: CASTSPGFGTDTQYF
DNA: TGTGCCAGCACCTCCCCTGGATTTGGGACAGATACGCAGTATTTT
D: .
J: TRBJ2-3
size: .
V: TRBV11-2

CDR3: CASSTSSGQGITFYEQYF
DNA: TGTGCCAGCAGTACATCCTCGGGACAGGGAATTACCTTCTACGAGCAGTACTTC
D: TRBD1
J: TRBJ2-7
size: once
V: TRBV28

CDR3: CASSQEWGQNTGELFF
DNA: TGCGCCAGCAGCCAAGAATGGGGACAGAACACCGGGGAGCTGTTTTTT
D: .
J: TRBJ2-2
size: .
V: TRBV4-1

CDR3: CASSQVRGVTYEQYF
DNA: TGTGCCAGCAGCCAAGTCAGAGGCGTAACCTACGAGCAGTACTTC
D: .
J: TRBJ2-7
size: .
V: TRBV7-2

CDR3: CASSKGYEQYF
DNA: TGTGCCAGCAGTAAGGGGTACGAGCAGTACTTC
D: .
J: TRBJ2-7
size: many
V: TRBV6-5

CDR3: CASSLGEAQETQYF
DNA: TGTGCCAGCTCACTAGGTGAAGCACAAGAGACCCAGTACTTC
D: .
J: TRBJ2-5
size: .
V: TRBV18

CDR3: CASSLASGGFTEAFF
DNA: TGTGCCAGCAGCTTGGCCTCAGGGGGCTTCACTGAAGCTTTCTTT
D: TRBD1
J: TRBJ1-1
size: .
V: TRBV5-4

CDR3: CASSRGLAGGVYEQYF
DNA: TGTGCCAGCAGCCGAGGACTAGCGGGAGGGGTCTACGAGCAGTACTTC
D: TRBD2
J: TRBJ2-7
size: .
V: TRBV7-9

CDR3: CAISESEGGPYEQYF
DNA: TGTGCCATCAGTGAGTCGGAGGGAGGGCCCTACGAGCAGTACTTC
D: TRBD2
J: TRBJ2-7
size: .
V: TRBV10-3

CDR3: CASSWGSGDRETQYF
DNA: TGTGCCAGCAGCTGGGGATCGGGGGACAGGGAGACCCAGTACTTC
D: TRBD1
J: TRBJ2-5
size: .
V: TRBV7-9

CDR3: CASSPTRGTLQETQYF
DNA: TGTGCCAGCAGCCCTACAAGGGGGACTTTACAAGAGACCCAGTACTTC
D: .
J: TRBJ2-5
size: .
V: TRBV14

CDR3: CASSRLGQVTYEQYF
DNA: TGTGCCAGCAGCCGCCTCGGACAGGTAACGTACGAGCAGTACTTC
D: TRBD1
J: TRBJ2-7
size: .
V: TRBV5-5

CDR3: CASSYSRQGTDTQYF
DNA: TGTGCCAGCAGTTACTCCCGACAGGGCACAGATACGCAGTATTTT
D: .
J: TRBJ2-3
size: .
V: TRBV6-5

CDR3: CASSESANLAKNIQYF
DNA: TGCGCCAGCAGTGAGTCAGCTAACTTAGCCAAAAACATTCAGTACTTC
D: .
J: TRBJ2-4
size: .
V: TRBV10-1

CDR3: CASSPAWRGTTGISYNEQFF
DNA: TGTGCCAGCAGCCCGGCTTGGAGGGGCACCACAGGGATCTCCTACAATGAGCAGTTCTTC
D: .
J: TRBJ2-1
size: .
V: TRBV5-4

CDR3: CASRRGQGGTYEQYF
DNA: TGTGCCAGCAGACGCGGACAGGGAGGCACCTACGAGCAGTACTTC
D: TRBD1
J: TRBJ2-7
size: .
V: TRBV6-6

CDR3: CSTTSGSYEQYF
DNA: TGCAGCACGACTAGCGGGAGCTACGAGCAGTACTTC
D: TRBD2
J: TRBJ2-7
size: .
V: TRBV29-1

CDR3: CASIREGAGGYTF
DNA: TGTGCCAGCATTCGGGAGGGGGCAGGCGGCTACACCTTC
D: TRBD1
J: TRBJ1-2
size: .
V: TRBV6-6

CDR3: CASSSRGDTQYF
DNA: TGTGCCAGCTCAAGCAGGGGAGATACGCAGTATTTT
D: .
J: TRBJ2-3
size: once
V: TRBV18

CDR3: CASSSGQGTDGYTF
DNA: TGTGCCAGCAGCTCCGGACAGGGGACGGATGGCTACACCTTC
D: TRBD1
J: TRBJ1-2
size: .
V: TRBV5-4

CDR3: CASSLLAGRYSSTDTQYF
DNA: TGTGCCAGCAGCTTACTAGCGGGAAGATACTCTAGCACAGATACGCAGTATTTT
D: TRBD2
J: TRBJ2-3
size: .
V: TRBV5-6

CDR3: CASSLTGFSTEAFF
DNA: TGTGCCAGTAGTCTTACAGGGTTCAGCACTGAAGCTTTCTTT
D: .
J: TRBJ1-1
size: .
V: TRBV19

CDR3: CASTLWGMGGFAEAFF
DNA: TGTGCCAGCACATTATGGGGTATGGGGGGCTTCGCTGAAGCTTTCTTT
D: .
J: TRBJ1-1
size: .
V: TRBV7-2

CDR3: CASSDEGALGNTIYF
DNA: TGTGCCAGCAGCGATGAGGGGGCGCTTGGAAACACCATATATTTT
D: TRBD1
J: TRBJ1-3
size: .
V: TRBV5-4

CDR3: CASSLISGKETQYF
DNA: TGTGCCAGCAGCTTGATTAGCGGCAAAGAGACCCAGTACTTC
D: .
J: TRBJ2-5
size: .
V: TRBV11-3

CDR3: CASSGPGLANNEQFF
DNA: TGTGCCAGCAGTGGACCGGGACTAGCTAACAATGAGCAGTTCTTC
D: TRBD2
J: TRBJ2-1
size: .
V: TRBV28

CDR3: CASSLSPGFGDTIYF
DNA: TGTGCCAGCAGCTTATCACCCGGTTTCGGAGACACCATATATTTT
D: .
J: TRBJ1-3
size: .
V: TRBV5-6

CDR3: CASSYLGRGRYEQYF
DNA: TGTGCCAGCAGTTACTTGGGCAGGGGGCGGTACGAGCAGTACTTC
D: TRBD1
J: TRBJ2-7
size: .
V: TRBV6-5

CDR3: CASSVGGGTPDTQYF
DNA: TGTGCCAGCAGTGTGGGCGGGGGGACACCCGATACGCAGTATTTT
D: TRBD2
J: TRBJ2-3
size: .
V: TRBV2

CDR3: CASSKPERGGSTYEQYF
DNA: TGTGCCAGCAGCAAGCCTGAGAGGGGCGGGAGTACCTACGAGCAGTACTTC
D: TRBD2
J: TRBJ2-7
size: .
V: TRBV7-8

CDR3: CASSNPGGQPQHF
DNA: TGTGCCAGCAGTAATCCCGGCGGCCAGCCCCAGCATTTT
D: .
J: TRBJ1-5
size: .
V: TRBV25-1

CDR3: CASGGLNTEAFF
DNA: TGTGCCAGCGGGGGCTTAAACACTGAAGCTTTCTTT
D: .
J: TRBJ1-1
size: .
V: TRBV28

CDR3: CASSADWDRGVYEQYF
DNA: TGTGCCAGCAGCGCCGACTGGGACAGGGGTGTCTACGAGCAGTACTTC
D: TRBD1
J: TRBJ2-7
size: .
V: TRBV9

CDR3: CASSQQENTEAFF
DNA: TGCGCCAGCAGCCAACAGGAGAACACTGAAGCTTTCTTT
D: .
J: TRBJ1-1
size: .
V: TRBV4-3

CDR3: CASSQDPAGQGVYEQYF
DNA: TGCGCCAGCAGCCAAGATCCCGCGGGACAGGGGGTCTACGAGCAGTACTTC
D: TRBD1
J: TRBJ2-7
size: .
V: TRBV4-1